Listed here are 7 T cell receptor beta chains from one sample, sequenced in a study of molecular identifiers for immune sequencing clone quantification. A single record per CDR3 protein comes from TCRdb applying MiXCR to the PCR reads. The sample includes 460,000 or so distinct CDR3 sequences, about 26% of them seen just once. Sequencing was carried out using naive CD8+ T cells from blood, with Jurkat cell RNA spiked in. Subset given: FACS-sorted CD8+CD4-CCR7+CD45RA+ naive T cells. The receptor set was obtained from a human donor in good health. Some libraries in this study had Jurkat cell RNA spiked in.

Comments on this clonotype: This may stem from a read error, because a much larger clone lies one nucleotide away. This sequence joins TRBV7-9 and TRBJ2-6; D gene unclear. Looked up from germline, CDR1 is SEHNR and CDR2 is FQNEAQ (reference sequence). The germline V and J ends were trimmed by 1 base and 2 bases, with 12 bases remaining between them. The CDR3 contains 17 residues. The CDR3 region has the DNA TGTGCCAGCAGCTTAGGTGGAACCGCCCCTGGGGCCAACGTCCTGACTTTC. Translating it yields CASSLGGTAPGANVLTF.

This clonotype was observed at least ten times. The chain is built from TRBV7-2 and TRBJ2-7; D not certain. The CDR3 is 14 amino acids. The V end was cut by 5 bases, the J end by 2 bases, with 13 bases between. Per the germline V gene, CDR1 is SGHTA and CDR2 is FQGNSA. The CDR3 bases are TGTGCCAGCAGCCCCTGGCCAGGAGCCTACGAGCAGTACTTC. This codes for CASSPWPGAYEQYF.

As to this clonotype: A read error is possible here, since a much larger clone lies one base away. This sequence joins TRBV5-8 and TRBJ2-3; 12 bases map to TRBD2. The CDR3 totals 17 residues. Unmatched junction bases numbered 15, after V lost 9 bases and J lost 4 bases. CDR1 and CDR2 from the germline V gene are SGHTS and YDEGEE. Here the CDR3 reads CAISSTSGGPKADTQYF. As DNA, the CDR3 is TGTGCCATCTCCAGCACTAGCGGGGGGCCAAAGGCAGATACGCAGTATTTT.

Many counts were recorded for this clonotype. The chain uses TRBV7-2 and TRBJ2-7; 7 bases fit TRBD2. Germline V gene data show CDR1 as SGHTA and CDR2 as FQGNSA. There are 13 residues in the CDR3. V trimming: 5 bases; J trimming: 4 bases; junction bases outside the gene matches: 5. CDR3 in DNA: TGTGCCAGCAGCGAGTCTAGCGGTTACGAGCAGTACTTC. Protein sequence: CASSESSGYEQYF.

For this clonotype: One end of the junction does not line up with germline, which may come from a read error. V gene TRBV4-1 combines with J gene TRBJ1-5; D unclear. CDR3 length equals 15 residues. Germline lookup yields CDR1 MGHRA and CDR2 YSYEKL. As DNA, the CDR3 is TGCGCCAGCTGCCAAGATTCCGTCGGCAATCAGCCCCAGCATTTT. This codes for CASCQDSVGNQPQHF.

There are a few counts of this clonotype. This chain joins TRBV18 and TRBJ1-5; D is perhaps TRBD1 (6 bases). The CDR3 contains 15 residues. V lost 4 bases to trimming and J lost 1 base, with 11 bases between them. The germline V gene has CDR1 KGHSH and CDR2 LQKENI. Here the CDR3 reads CASSQGHSSNQPQHF. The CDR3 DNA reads TGTGCCAGCTCACAGGGACACAGCAGCAATCAGCCCCAGCATTTT.

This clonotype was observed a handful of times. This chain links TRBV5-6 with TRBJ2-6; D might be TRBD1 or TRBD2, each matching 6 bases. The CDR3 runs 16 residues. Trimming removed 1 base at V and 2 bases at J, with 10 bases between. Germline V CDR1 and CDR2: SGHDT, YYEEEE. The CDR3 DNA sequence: TGTGCCAGCAGCTTGATGGGGGGCCCTGGGGCCAACGTCCTGACTTTC. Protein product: CASSLMGGPGANVLTF.